A single T cell receptor (beta chain) is shown here with its context. This sample was included in a study of chronic HIV infection and antiretroviral therapy. MiXCR was run by TCRdb on the 5' RACE reads, yielding one entry per CDR3 protein. This table holds some 46,000 distinct CDR3 sequences, 19% found once. Sample: peripheral blood. This clonotype was sampled from an adult who had HIV and had not received antiretroviral therapy, or was an uninfected healthy control (not recorded which).

CDR3 residues: CASSLVTGTGSYNEQFF. The CDR3 DNA reads TGTGCCAGCAGTTTAGTCACCGGGACAGGCTCCTACAATGAGCAGTTCTTC. V usage is TRBV28 and J usage is TRBJ2-1, with 8 nucleotides matching TRBD1. This CDR3 spans 17 amino acids. Germline lookup yields CDR1 MDHEN and CDR2 SYDVKM. V lost 2 bases, J lost 0 bases, and 6 bases stayed unmatched.